Presented here are 27 T cell receptor beta chains from one specimen sequenced in a study of CD8 T cells in Susac syndrome. Roughly 0.45 to 1 ug RNA was reverse transcribed with random hexamers. MiXCR, applied by TCRdb to the immunoSEQ multiplex PCR reads, yields one record per CDR3 protein. This repertoire shows 45,000 to 60,000 distinct CDR3 sequences, 90% to 95% found once; its top ten account for around 0.41%. The source material was CD8+ T cells from PBMCs. Every receptor here comes from a human donor in good health.

The chain combines TRBV7-8 with TRBJ2-7, with D possibly being TRBD2 (6 bases). Trimming cost V 5 bases and J 0 bases, with 17 bases left between them. The CDR3 length is 16 residues. CDR1 is SGHVS, CDR2 FQNEAQ, per germline. This CDR3 reads CASSGTQGLVSYEQYF. The CDR3, as DNA: TGTGCCAGCAGCGGAACCCAGGGACTGGTCTCCTACGAGCAGTACTTC.

J is TRBJ2-2 and V is TRBV4-3, with D unclear. The CDR3 is 16 residues long. Trimming stripped 3 bases from V and 3 bases from J, with 14 bases between. Germline CDR1 reads LGHNA; CDR2 reads YSLEER. In nucleotides, the CDR3 is TGCGCCAGCAGCCATCCTGTGGGCGTGGACACCGGGGAGCTGTTTTTT. Translation: CASSHPVGVDTGELFF.

The chain uses TRBV6-5 and TRBJ2-5; D tentatively reads TRBD1 or TRBD2 (5 bases each). The CDR3 is made up of 16 amino acids. The germline gives CDR1 MNHEY, CDR2 SVGAGI. Trimming pared 1 base from V and 2 bases from J, leaving 14 bases between. CDR3 region: CASSYYSGTTQETQYF. The DNA for the CDR3 is TGTGCCAGCAGTTACTACTCCGGGACCACACAAGAGACCCAGTACTTC.

The table lists this clonotype with a count of one. The CDR3 DNA reads as TGTGCCACCAGCAGAGACAGGTCTCAAGAGACCCAGTACTTC. It yields the protein CATSRDRSQETQYF. The J gene is TRBJ2-5, the V gene TRBV15; D unresolved. The CDR3 consists of 14 residues. Germline V gene sequence: CDR1 LNHNV, CDR2 YYDKDF (reference sequence). The V gene lost 0 bases and the J gene lost 2 bases, with 7 bases spanning the gap.

The V and J genes are TRBV4-3 and TRBJ1-2; D perhaps matches TRBD1 (5 bases). This CDR3 region has 14 residues. V gave up 1 base and J gave up 6 bases, with 12 bases separating them. Germline-derived CDR1 and CDR2 are LGHNA and YSLEER. The CDR3 DNA reads TGCGCCAGCAGCCAAGTCCCGCAGGGAGATGGCTACACCTTC. Translation: CASSQVPQGDGYTF.

This sequence joins TRBV11-2 and TRBJ1-2, with D tentatively TRBD1 (5 bases). Germline values: CDR1 SGHAT, CDR2 FQNNGV. The CDR3 contains 16 residues. The V end was cut by 5 bases, the J end by 2 bases, with 18 bases between. This CDR3 is CASSAGSRGANYGYTF. CDR3 in DNA: TGTGCCAGCAGCGCAGGCAGCCGCGGGGCCAACTATGGCTACACCTTC.

The rearrangement joins TRBV25-1 to TRBJ1-1; D gene ambiguous. The CDR3 covers 16 residues. CDR1 is MGHDK and CDR2 is SYGVNS in the germline V gene. V was shortened by 9 bases and J by 0 bases, with 20 bases between the two germline ends. CDR3 sequence: CASTATIPTMNTEAFF. DNA of the CDR3: TGTGCCAGTACAGCGACAATCCCGACTATGAACACTGAAGCTTTCTTT.

The CDR3 here is CASSQDYTGSQPQHF. CDR3 coding DNA: TGCGCCAGCAGCCAAGATTATACAGGGAGTCAGCCCCAGCATTTT. This chain joins TRBV4-1 and TRBJ1-5; TRBD1 might be the D (6 bases). V lost 0 bases and J lost 6, with 12 bases in between. The CDR3 contains 15 residues. The germline V gene has CDR1 MGHRA and CDR2 YSYEKL.

J is TRBJ2-7 and V is TRBV6-1, with a tentative D call TRBD1 (6 bases). Germline V gene data show CDR1 as MNHNS and CDR2 as SASEGT. Trimming removed 1 base at V and 2 bases at J, with 12 bases between. The CDR3 sequence is 15 residues long. CDR3 residues: CASSEGTDLTYEQYF. CDR3 nucleotides: TGTGCCAGCAGTGAAGGGACAGATTTAACCTACGAGCAGTACTTC.

The sample holds one count of this clonotype. V is TRBV29-1 and J is TRBJ2-1, with D possibly matching TRBD1 (6 bases). This CDR3 has 16 amino acids. The V gene's germline CDR1 is SQVTM and CDR2 ANQGSEA. V lost 3 bases to trimming and J lost 1 base, with 16 bases between them. CDR3 bases: TGCAGCGTTGATGCCCAGGGGAGAAAATCCTACAATGAGCAGTTCTTC. It encodes CSVDAQGRKSYNEQFF.

A single count supports this clonotype. The genes are TRBV23-1 and TRBJ1-6; 9 nucleotides agree with TRBD1. TRBV23-1 is noted as an ORF with a role that remains uncertain. After removal of 0 bases from V and 0 bases from J, the junction contained 12 bases not matched to a gene. CDR3 size: 21 residues. The CDR3, as DNA: TGCGCCAGCAGTCAATCCCCCGGGACAGGGACCCCGAGCTCCTATAATTCACCCCTCCACTTT. Translated, it gives CASSQSPGTGTPSSYNSPLHF.

This chain connects TRBV7-8 to TRBJ2-7; 9 bases map to TRBD1. The ends lost 5 bases at V and 5 bases at J; junction bases unmatched: 7. This CDR3 is 14 amino acids long. Germline V gene data show CDR1 as SGHVS and CDR2 as FQNEAQ. For the CDR3, the DNA is TGTGCCAGCAGCATCGGGACAGGGCTGAACGAGCAGTACTTC. Its protein product is CASSIGTGLNEQYF.

This clonotype was seen only once. The chain has TRBV7-2 and TRBJ2-2, with a tentative D call TRBD2 (6 bases). The germline V and J ends were trimmed by 4 bases and 8 bases, with 20 bases remaining between them. The CDR3 is 16 residues long. The germline V gene has CDR1 SGHTA and CDR2 FQGNSA. CDR3 DNA: TGTGCCAGCAGCTCCCCGACCGGACGGGCGGGGGGGGAGCTGTTTTTT. The encoded protein is CASSSPTGRAGGELFF.

To note about this clonotype: One end of the junction is discordant with germline, which a read error may explain. The J gene is TRBJ2-1, the V gene TRBV20-1; D might be TRBD1 (5 bases). The germline V gene has CDR1 DFQATT and CDR2 SNEGSKA (reference sequence). The CDR3 sequence is 16 residues long. The CDR3 sequence is CSARDLPRASHNEQFF. The CDR3 coding sequence is TGCAGTGCTAGAGATCTCCCCAGGGCCTCCCACAATGAGCAGTTCTTC.

This chain uses TRBV27 with TRBJ1-5; D remains ambiguous. The V end was cut by 0 bases, the J end by 0 bases, with 9 bases between. Germline values: CDR1 MNHEY, CDR2 SMNVEV (reference sequence). The CDR3 has 16 residues. The CDR3 region has the DNA TGTGCCAGCAGTTTATCGGTCCCGTATAGCAATCAGCCCCAGCATTTT. Its protein is CASSLSVPYSNQPQHF.

As DNA, the CDR3 is TGCGCCAGCAGCCAAGATACTGGGACAGGCTATGGCTACACCTTC. Translating gives CASSQDTGTGYGYTF. The chain couples TRBV4-1 to TRBJ1-2; 8 bases map to TRBD1. The germline V gene encodes CDR1 MGHRA and CDR2 YSYEKL. J gave up 4 bases and V 0 bases, and 4 bases lay outside the gene matches. The CDR3 runs to 15 residues.

The CDR3 loop reads CASSDRGAEQYF. CDR3 coding DNA: TGTGCCAGCTCGGACAGGGGTGCCGAGCAGTACTTC. The chain links TRBV13 to TRBJ2-7; 9 bases line up with TRBD1. CDR1 is PRHDT and CDR2 is FYEKMQ in the germline V gene (reference sequence). CDR3 length: 12 amino acids. V dropped 8 bases and J dropped 6; count of bases not matched to a gene: 5. Full variable domain (outside the CDR3, taken from reference TRBV13 and TRBJ2-7): AAGVIQSPRHLIKEKRETATLKCYPIPRHDTVYWYQQGPGQDPQFLISFYEKMQSDKGSIPDRFSAQQFSDYHSELNMSSLELGDSALYFCASSDRGAEQYFGPGTRLTVT.

The J gene is TRBJ2-1, the V gene TRBV20-1, with 11 bases fitting TRBD2. V shed 2 bases and J 6 bases; nucleotides not matched to a gene: 15. Germline V gene data show CDR1 as DFQATT and CDR2 as SNEGSKA (reference sequence). This CDR3 comprises 18 residues. The CDR3 protein is CSARPEASGRPRINEQFF. As DNA, the CDR3 is TGCAGTGCTAGACCCGAGGCTAGCGGGAGGCCAAGGATCAATGAGCAGTTCTTC.

This clonotype was observed a few times. This chain's CDR3 is CASSLLDGGEETQYF. CDR3 DNA sequence: TGTGCCAGCAGTTTACTAGACGGGGGGGAGGAGACCCAGTACTTC. The chain is built from TRBV27 and TRBJ2-5; 8 bases align to TRBD2. V was clipped by 2 bases and J by 5 bases; unmatched bases: 7. CDR3 length equals 15 residues. The V gene's germline CDR1 is MNHEY and CDR2 SMNVEV (reference sequence).

Only a few counts were recorded for this clonotype. CDR3 DNA sequence: TGTGCCAGCAGCTTATCGTCCCCGGCGGGGCGAGGAAGCCAAGAGACCCAGTACTTC. Protein sequence: CASSLSSPAGRGSQETQYF. The rearrangement uses TRBV7-6 and TRBJ2-5, with D possibly being TRBD2 (6 bases). V shed 2 bases and J shed 1 base, with 23 bases lying between them. The germline gives CDR1 SGHVS, CDR2 FNYEAQ. The CDR3 sequence is 19 residues long.

In DNA, the CDR3 is TGTGCCAGCATGTCGGACGAACCGACCCAGTACTTC. This encodes CASMSDEPTQYF. V gene TRBV19 combines with J gene TRBJ2-5, with no clear D. Germline V gene sequence: CDR1 LNHDA, CDR2 SQIVND (reference sequence). This CDR3 has 12 residues. Trimming shortened V by 9 bases and J by 7 bases, and 15 bases separated the two germline ends. Supplemented by reference TRBV19 and TRBJ2-5, the full variable domain reads DGGITQSPKYLFRKEGQNVTLSCEQNLNHDAMYWYRQDPGQGLRLIYYSQIVNDFQKGDIAEGYSVSREKKESFPLTVTSAQKNPTAFYLCASMSDEPTQYFGPGTRLLVL.

The chain is built from TRBV29-1 and TRBJ2-7; maybe TRBD2 (6 bases). Germline assignment: CDR1 SQVTM and CDR2 ANQGSEA. The CDR3 is 13 amino acids. Deletions cut 3 bases from V and 1 base from J, with 10 bases between. The CDR3 nucleotides are TGCAGCGTTGAGGGACTCCTTTCCTACGAGCAGTACTTC. It codes for CSVEGLLSYEQYF.

The V call is TRBV5-6, the J call TRBJ2-7; D may be TRBD1 (6 bases). The ends were cut back, 4 bases at V and 3 bases at J, with 14 bases in the middle. CDR1 is SGHDT, CDR2 YYEEEE, per germline. The CDR3 is 14 amino acids. CDR3 coding DNA: TGTGCCAGCAGCGGCCGGGACACTTACTACGAGCAGTACTTC. Protein sequence: CASSGRDTYYEQYF.

The chain combines TRBV3-1 with TRBJ2-1; D not certain. CDR3 length equals 15 residues. V was shortened by 3 bases and J by 0 bases, with 9 bases between the two germline ends. Germline CDR1 reads LGHDT; CDR2 reads YNNKEL (reference sequence). The CDR3 loop is CASSHRLVSYNEQFF. CDR3 sequence (DNA): TGTGCCAGCAGCCACCGACTTGTCTCCTACAATGAGCAGTTCTTC.

The V call is TRBV6-5, the J call TRBJ2-7; 10 bases line up with TRBD2. Germline values: CDR1 MNHEY, CDR2 SVGAGI. The CDR3 loop spans 18 amino acids. Trimming cost V 0 bases and J 4 bases; bases outside gene matches: 12. Here the CDR3 DNA reads TGTGCCAGCAGTTACTCTATTCAAGCGGGAGGGCCCTCATACGAGCAGTACTTC. Amino acids: CASSYSIQAGGPSYEQYF.

The chain carries TRBV19 and TRBJ1-2; D is undetermined. V was trimmed by 3 bases and J by 5 bases, leaving 10 bases between them. The CDR3 loop spans 13 amino acids. Germline-derived CDR1 and CDR2 are LNHDA and SQIVND (reference sequence). The CDR3 sequence: CASSIWGTYGYTF. In nucleotides, the CDR3 is TGTGCCAGTAGTATTTGGGGAACTTATGGCTACACCTTC. The full variable domain, rest sourced from reference TRBV19 and TRBJ1-2, is DGGITQSPKYLFRKEGQNVTLSCEQNLNHDAMYWYRQDPGQGLRLIYYSQIVNDFQKGDIAEGYSVSREKKESFPLTVTSAQKNPTAFYLCASSIWGTYGYTFGSGTRLTVV.

V and J are TRBV13 and TRBJ1-2, with D possibly being TRBD1 (6 bases). The V and J ends lost 6 bases and 8 bases respectively, with 19 bases between them. This CDR3 spans 14 amino acids. The germline V gene has CDR1 PRHDT and CDR2 FYEKMQ (reference sequence). The CDR3 protein is CASSPDRMLSGYTF. The CDR3, as DNA: TGTGCCAGCAGTCCGGACAGAATGTTGTCCGGCTACACCTTC.